Presented here are 6 T cell receptor beta chains from one specimen sequenced in a study of human T cells and chemical hapten exposure. TCRdb reanalysed the RACE reads using MiXCR and keeps one entry per CDR3 protein. The table records about 360,000 distinct CDR3 sequences, around 4.8% of them present only once. As for time point: patch test 1, 2 weeks after DPC sensitization. Treatment reported: therapeutic diphenylcyclopropenone sensitization with weekly scalp DPC. The sample consisted of whole blood, taken in connection with sensitization to the hapten diphenylcyclopropenone (DPC). All receptors come from a woman aged 50 to 60 with alopecia areata. Some clones in this sample may be carry-over from other donors' samples.

The V gene is TRBV20-1, the J gene TRBJ2-1; D might be TRBD1 or TRBD2, each matching 6 bases. V lost 6 bases and J 6 bases, leaving 15 bases between the germline ends. Germline V gene sequence: CDR1 DFQATT, CDR2 SNEGSKA (reference sequence). This CDR3 comprises 13 residues. In nucleotides, the CDR3 is TGCAGTGCGCACTCGGGGGCGGGCAATGAGCAGTTCTTC. Translation gives CSAHSGAGNEQFF.

This clonotype has a count of ten or more. The chain joins TRBV12-3 or TRBV12-4 to TRBJ2-7; either TRBD1 or TRBD2 may supply D (6 bases each). This CDR3 comprises 11 residues. The V and J ends lost 3 bases and 11 bases respectively, with 11 bases between them. CDR3 bases: TGTGCCAGCAGTTTTGGGGGGCATGAGTACTTC. This sequence encodes CASSFGGHEYF.

This clonotype was observed at least ten times. The chain is built from TRBV7-2 and TRBJ2-7; D perhaps matches TRBD2 (6 bases). V was cut by 5 bases and J by 6 bases, with 14 bases left in between. Looked up from germline, CDR1 is SGHTA and CDR2 is FQGNSA. This CDR3 has 13 amino acids. CDR3 protein: CASSKGLASEQYF. CDR3 nucleotide sequence: TGTGCCAGCAGCAAGGGACTGGCCTCCGAGCAGTACTTC.

This clonotype was seen at least ten times. The chain carries TRBV6-5 and TRBJ2-7; D possibly corresponds to TRBD2 (5 bases). V shed 1 base and J shed 3 bases, with 7 bases lying between them. The CDR3 runs 13 residues. CDR1 MNHEY and CDR2 SVGAGI come from the germline V gene. CDR3 sequence: CASSYFRDYEQYF. The CDR3 DNA is TGTGCCAGCAGTTACTTCCGGGACTACGAGCAGTACTTC.

The sample holds many counts of this clonotype. The chain employs TRBV7-8 and TRBJ1-5; tentatively, D is TRBD1 (6 bases). The germline CDR1 and CDR2 sequences are SGHVS and FQNEAQ. V was cut by 1 base and J by 6 bases, with 10 bases left in between. The CDR3 contains 14 residues. CDR3 sequence reads: CASSLGQGSQPQHF. CDR3 sequence (DNA): TGTGCCAGCAGCTTAGGGCAGGGGAGTCAGCCCCAGCATTTT.

With respect to this clonotype: This sequence may be a read error, since a much larger clone differs from it by one base. V gene TRBV7-2 combines with J gene TRBJ2-7; maybe TRBD1 (6 bases). Germline CDR1 and CDR2: SGHTA and FQGNSA. With 4 bases removed from V and 4 bases from J, the gap between germline ends came to 14 bases. The CDR3 is 14 amino acids. CDR3 in amino acids: CASSSPGDVYEQYF. Here the CDR3 DNA reads TGTGCCAGCAGCTCCCCAGGGGACGTTTACGAGCAGTACTTC.